This T cell receptor (beta chain) came from a study of blood T cell repertoires in COVID-19 (TCRdb year 2020). As for the study more broadly: Samples from collaborators originated in the United States, Italy and Spain and spanned both the acute and convalescent phases of COVID-19. Where HLA class I and class II types were available, the types were taken from metadata supplied by the sample provider, not from assay-based typing. The samples were drawn from two sources: the first 160 participants of the ongoing ImmuneRACE study, and 950 to 1,500 subjects contributed by 6 global collaborators. Deeply sampled blood TCRbeta repertoires from subjects exposed to, actively infected with, or recovered from COVID-19 were included in the dataset. The repertoires were released in a freely available public database meant as a resource for research on the immune response to SARS-CoV-2. The sample metadata nearly always contained a de-identified subject ID, COVID-19 status, age in years and sex. The prospective study material was composed of cDNA or gDNA derived from T cells, B-cell-depleted T cells, or PBMCs.

TCRbeta CDR3 regions were amplified from genomic DNA using the immunoSEQ Assay, a bias-controlled multiplex PCR. In the paper's pipeline: The number of nucleated cells in each sample was estimated from the amplification of reference gene primers within the assay. To quantify the absolute abundance of each unique TCRbeta CDR3 rearrangement, sequence reads were collapsed and filtered. For each sample, productive Simpson clonality was calculated by taking the square root of Simpson's diversity index across productive rearrangements. Imported from immuneACCESS, the table was reduced by TCRdb to in-frame sequences with V and J called. These copies leave out some clones; in studies compared against another copy, an unresolved V gene accounts for under half, and the cause of the remainder is not known. That table supplies the V and J calls and clone size; D and trimming were determined from the DNA. This sample gives under 150,000 clones in total; roughly 85% of them show up just once. The ten largest make up around 5.5% of the sample.

In Seattle, one collaborating source enrolled patients while the infection was active and tracked those patients longitudinally over the course of disease. Whole blood was collected in K2EDTA tubes by collaborating institutions according to the institutions' own protocols. Collaborator samples were shipped for TCRbeta analysis as frozen whole blood, isolated PBMCs, or DNA extracted from either sample type. As for this clone: This clone's antigen is unknown. Per-base quality was not reported, and no clone a single base away is much larger than it.

What the study reported, not specific to this receptor: How much clinical and demographic metadata was included differed by source and by participant, and the metadata was provided uncurated.

The CDR3 covers 15 residues, taking in both the cysteine and the phenylalanine. Of the read, only the CDR3 DNA is kept; its 45 bases are in frame from base 1. V is clipped by 2 bases and J by 2 bases, and the sequence between their germline boundaries is 7 bases long. Via the germline V gene, CDR1 is SGHTA and CDR2 FQGNSA. Rearrangement joined TRBV7-2 to TRBJ1-6, with the identity of the D gene unclear. Source material: peripheral blood. This clonotype originated in a woman aged 55 to 70 with COVID-19, enrolled during active disease. The nucleotide sequence reads as follows: TGTGCCAGCAGCTTACAGGTTACCTATAATTCACCCCTCCACTTT. Its protein product is CASSLQVTYNSPLHF.